These 4 T cell receptor beta chains were all obtained from the same sample, sequenced in a study of tumor and adjacent non-tumor tissue in lung cancer. A modified ARM-PCR protocol with three rounds of nested PCR amplified TCRbeta. TCRdb reprocessed the multiplex PCR reads with MiXCR, giving one entry per CDR3 protein. The sample shows roughly 67,000 distinct CDR3 sequences, around 80% of them seen only once. This sample's RNA came from whole unsorted tissue. This non-tumor lung sample came from over 3 cm beyond the tumor edge. Input material: distant non-tumor lung tissue. The receptors originated from a man in his sixties with non-small cell lung cancer.

Concerning this clonotype itself: The CDR3 ends on some other residue instead of the conserved phenylalanine or tryptophan, so this is likely a read error. The J gene is TRBJ1-2, the V gene TRBV29-1, with D possibly being TRBD1 (5 bases). The germline gives CDR1 SQVTM, CDR2 ANQGSEA. Trimming stripped 7 bases from V and 8 bases from J, with 14 bases between. This CDR3 comprises 11 residues. This CDR3 is CSARFEGGYTL. DNA for the CDR3: TGCAGCGCAAGATTCGAGGGGGGCTACACCTTG.

Note on this clonotype: One end of the junction varies from germline; a read error may be responsible. The J gene is TRBJ2-3, the V gene TRBV5-5, with D perhaps TRBD2 (5 bases). The length of the CDR3 is 15 residues. CDR1 SGHKS and CDR2 YYEKEE come from the germline V gene (reference sequence). The chain's CDR3 is CANNRWGERPDTLYF. The CDR3 bases are TGCGCCAACAACCGGTGGGGAGAGCGGCCAGATACGCTGTATTTT.

This clonotype was recorded many times. The chain is built from TRBV6-2 or TRBV6-3 and TRBJ2-1; 12 positions agree with TRBD2. CDR1 is MNHEY, CDR2 SVGEGT, per germline. V lost 6 bases to trimming and J lost 6 bases; unmatched junction nucleotides: 9. This CDR3 has 16 amino acids. The CDR3 DNA is TGTGCCAGCAGACCCCGGGCTAGCGGGAGGGGCAATGAGCAGTTCTTC. Protein product: CASRPRASGRGNEQFF.

Worth noting for this clonotype: No conserved phenylalanine or tryptophan is present at the end of the CDR3, so a read error is the likely explanation. V gene TRBV6-5 combines with J gene TRBJ2-4; 7 positions agree with TRBD1. This CDR3 comprises 15 residues. V shed 7 bases and J 8 bases; nucleotides not matched to a gene: 14. CDR1 MNHEY and CDR2 SVGAGI come from the germline V gene. CDR3 bases: TGTGCCAGCAAACAGAATAGGGGGCTAAGCGACATTCAGTACATC. Amino acid sequence: CASKQNRGLSDIQYI.